Below are 5 T cell receptor beta chains sequenced from a single sample in a study of blood T cell repertoires in COVID-19. TCRdb keeps only in-frame clones here, not all; method: immunoSEQ multiplex PCR. The table includes around 480,000 clones, around 88% detected once. The sample comprised peripheral blood. These receptors were taken from a woman aged 45-60 years with COVID-19, enrolled during active disease.

This rearrangement joins TRBV6-6 to TRBJ2-2; 8 nucleotides line up with TRBD2. Germline CDR1 reads MNHNY; CDR2 reads SVGAGI (reference sequence). The CDR3 is 17 residues long. With 5 bases clipped from V and 6 bases from J, the junction kept 14 bases outside the gene matches. For the CDR3, the DNA is TGTGCCAGCAGTCGTGGGGGACTAGTGGTTCGTCCCGGGGAGCTGTTTTTT. Its protein is CASSRGGLVVRPGELFF.

The chain recombines TRBV9 with TRBJ2-4; 9 positions match TRBD2. This CDR3 spans 16 amino acids. Germline values: CDR1 SGDLS, CDR2 YYNGEE. The V and J ends lost 0 bases and 1 base, in that order; junction bases with no gene match: 2. CDR3 sequence: CASSVGSGGAKNIQYF. In nucleotides, the CDR3 is TGTGCCAGCAGCGTAGGTAGCGGGGGTGCCAAAAACATTCAGTACTTC. The complete variable domain, with remaining parts taken from reference TRBV9 and TRBJ2-4, reads DSGVTQTPKHLITATGQRVTLRCSPRSGDLSVYWYQQSLDQGLQFLIQYYNGEERAKGNILERFSAQQFPDLHSELNLSSLELGDSALYFCASSVGSGGAKNIQYFGAGTRLSVL.

This clone was seen only a few times. The chain employs TRBV10-3 and TRBJ1-5, with D hard to call. With 6 bases removed from V and 1 base from J, the gap between germline ends came to 16 bases. Germline values: CDR1 ENHRY, CDR2 SYGVKD. The CDR3 spans 16 residues. In nucleotides, the CDR3 is TGTGCCATCAGGACCAGGTTATTAAGGAGCAATCAGCCCCAGCATTTT. It encodes CAIRTRLLRSNQPQHF.

The chain recombines TRBV29-1 with TRBJ2-7; D gene uncertain. The germline CDR1 and CDR2 sequences are SQVTM and ANQGSEA. The CDR3 extends over 11 amino acids. V was cut by 5 bases and J by 3 bases, with 8 bases left in between. Here the CDR3 DNA reads TGCAGCGTTTTGAACGGCTACGAGCAGTACTTC. Its translation: CSVLNGYEQYF.

The chain couples TRBV6-6 to TRBJ1-1; D perhaps matches TRBD1 (6 bases). The CDR3 is made up of 12 amino acids. The V end lost 2 bases, the J end lost 8 bases, and 9 bases lay between the germline ends. Germline V gene lookup returns CDR1 MNHNY and CDR2 SVGAGI (reference sequence). Here the CDR3 reads CASSYGGSEAFF. In DNA form, the CDR3 reads TGTGCCAGCAGTTACGGGGGCTCGGAAGCTTTCTTT.